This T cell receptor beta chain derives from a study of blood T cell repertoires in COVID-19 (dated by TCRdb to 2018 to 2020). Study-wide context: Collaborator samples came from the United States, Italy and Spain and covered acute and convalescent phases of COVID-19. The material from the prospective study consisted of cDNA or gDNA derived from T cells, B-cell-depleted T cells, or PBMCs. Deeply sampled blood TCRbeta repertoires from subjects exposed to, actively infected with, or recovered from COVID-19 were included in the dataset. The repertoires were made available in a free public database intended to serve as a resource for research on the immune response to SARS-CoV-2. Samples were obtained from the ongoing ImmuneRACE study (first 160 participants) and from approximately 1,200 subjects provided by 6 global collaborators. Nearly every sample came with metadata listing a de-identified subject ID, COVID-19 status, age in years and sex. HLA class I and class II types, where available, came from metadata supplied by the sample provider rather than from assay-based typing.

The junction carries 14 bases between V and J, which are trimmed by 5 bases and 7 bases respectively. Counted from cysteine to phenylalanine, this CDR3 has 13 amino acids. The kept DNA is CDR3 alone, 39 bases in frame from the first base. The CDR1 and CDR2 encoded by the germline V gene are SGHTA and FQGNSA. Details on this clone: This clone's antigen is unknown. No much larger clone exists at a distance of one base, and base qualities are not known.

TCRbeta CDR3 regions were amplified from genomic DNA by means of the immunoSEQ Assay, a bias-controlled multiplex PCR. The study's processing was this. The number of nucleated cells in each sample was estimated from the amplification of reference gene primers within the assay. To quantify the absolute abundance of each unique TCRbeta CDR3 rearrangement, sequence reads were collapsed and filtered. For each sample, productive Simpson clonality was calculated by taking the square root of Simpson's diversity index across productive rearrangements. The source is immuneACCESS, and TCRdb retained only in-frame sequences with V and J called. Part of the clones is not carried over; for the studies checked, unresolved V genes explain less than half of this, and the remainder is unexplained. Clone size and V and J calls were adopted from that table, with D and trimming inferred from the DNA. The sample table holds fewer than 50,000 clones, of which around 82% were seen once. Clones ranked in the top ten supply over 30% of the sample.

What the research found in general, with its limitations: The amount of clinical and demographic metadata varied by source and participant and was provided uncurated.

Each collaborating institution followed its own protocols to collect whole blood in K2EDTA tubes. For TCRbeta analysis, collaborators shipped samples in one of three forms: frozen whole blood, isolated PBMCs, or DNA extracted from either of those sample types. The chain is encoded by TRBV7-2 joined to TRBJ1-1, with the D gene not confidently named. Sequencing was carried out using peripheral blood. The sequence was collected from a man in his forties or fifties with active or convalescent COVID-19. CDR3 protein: CASSPGVNNEAFF. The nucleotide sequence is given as TGTGCCAGCAGCCCCGGTGTAAATAATGAAGCTTTCTTT.